The source of this T cell receptor beta chain is a study of cytomegalovirus exposure and HLA in healthy donors. Study-level information: An analysis done earlier identified more than 90 million unique TCR beta sequences from approximately 180 million T cells.

The PCR made use of 60 Vbeta and 13 Jbeta primers. Method: immunoSEQ multiplex PCR; TCRdb's copy keeps in-frame clones and lacks some. This repertoire comprises just under 80,000 clones; its ten largest clones make up about 4.1%. Between the trimmed V and J ends, which lost 0 bases and 5 bases, there was a span of 12 bases. The CDR3 consists of 14 residues. Germline lookup yields CDR1 SGHRS and CDR2 YFSETQ. The study's findings and limits: Cytomegalovirus-associated TCR beta chains were listed, numbering more than 150. When the data were analyzed later, several of the most significant clusters appeared to be linked to common viral pathogens.

Remarks on this clone: Its specificity is not known.

The TCR comes from a man between 18 and 29 years old in good health and CMV-seropositive. V and J are TRBV5-1 and TRBJ2-7; possibly TRBD2 for D (5 bases). Sequencing was carried out using PBMCs. The CDR3 sequence: CASSLVRGFDEQYF. In DNA, the CDR3 is TGCGCCAGCAGCTTGGTACGGGGTTTCGACGAGCAGTACTTC. The whole variable domain, remainder taken from reference TRBV5-1 and TRBJ2-7, is KAGVTQTPRYLIKTRGQQVTLSCSPISGHRSVSWYQQTPGQGLQFLFEYFSETQRNKGNFPGRFSGRQFSNSRSEMNVSTLELGDSALYLCASSLVRGFDEQYFGPGTRLTVT.